The 6 T cell receptor beta chains below were found in one sample sequenced in a study of T cell repertoires in cytomegalovirus infection. Their antigens are not known. TCRdb analysed the reads with MiXCR anew, one entry per CDR3 protein. The sample contains approximately 100,000 distinct CDR3 sequences, around 40% of which appear only once. Source: CD8+ T cells from cultured PBMCs, taken from culture after CMV antigen stimulation. These receptors all come from a human donor in good health (CMV status not recorded). Some clones in this sample may be carry-over from other donors' samples.

The chain couples TRBV2 to TRBJ2-2; 11 bases line up with TRBD2. Germline V gene data show CDR1 as SNHLY and CDR2 as FYNNEI. CDR3 length: 16 amino acids. Trimming took 8 bases from V and 5 from J; bases not matched to a gene: 10. The CDR3 sequence is CASGNLAGGPTGELFF. Here the CDR3 DNA reads TGTGCCAGCGGAAACTTAGCGGGGGGGCCTACCGGGGAGCTGTTTTTT.

V is TRBV28 and J is TRBJ2-7; 7 bases fit TRBD1. The germline CDR1 and CDR2 sequences are MDHEN and SYDVKM. CDR3 length equals 16 residues. V was clipped by 4 bases and J by 5 bases; unmatched bases: 14. The CDR3 DNA sequence: TGTGCCAGCAGTTCCTGGGACAGAGGTATGGGGCACGAGCAGTACTTC. Translated, it gives CASSSWDRGMGHEQYF.

The rearrangement uses TRBV20-1 and TRBJ2-7; D gene unclear. The CDR3 runs 12 residues. CDR1 and CDR2 from the germline V gene are DFQATT and SNEGSKA (reference sequence). Trimming shortened V by 6 bases and J by 3 bases, and 12 bases separated the two germline ends. CDR3 in amino acids: CSATDGSYEQYF. The CDR3 bases are TGCAGTGCCACGGACGGCAGCTACGAGCAGTACTTC.

The CDR3 coding sequence is TGTGCCAGCAGTCCCGATACTAGCGGGGCCCAGGAGACCCAGTACTTC. Protein: CASSPDTSGAQETQYF. This chain uses TRBV27 with TRBJ2-5, with 10 bases that match TRBD2. CDR3 size: 16 residues. V trimming: 5 bases; J trimming: 5 bases; junction bases outside the gene matches: 11. Germline CDR1 reads MNHEY; CDR2 reads SMNVEV (reference sequence).

The chain carries TRBV27 and TRBJ2-2, with TRBD1 matching over 7 bases. V was pared by 0 bases and J by 3 bases, with 4 bases of the junction left unmatched. This CDR3 comprises 16 residues. CDR1 is MNHEY, CDR2 SMNVEV, per germline (reference sequence). CDR3 residues: CASSLSAGGYTGELFF. For the CDR3, the DNA is TGTGCCAGCAGTTTATCAGCAGGGGGTTACACCGGGGAGCTGTTTTTT.

The chain recombines TRBV27 with TRBJ2-2; TRBD1 might be the D (5 bases). CDR1 and CDR2 from the germline V gene are MNHEY and SMNVEV (reference sequence). The CDR3 totals 14 residues. The V end was cut by 6 bases, the J end by 2 bases, with 10 bases between. The DNA for the CDR3 is TGTGCCAGCAGGGGGCAAGTAAACACCGGGGAGCTGTTTTTT. Amino acid sequence: CASRGQVNTGELFF.